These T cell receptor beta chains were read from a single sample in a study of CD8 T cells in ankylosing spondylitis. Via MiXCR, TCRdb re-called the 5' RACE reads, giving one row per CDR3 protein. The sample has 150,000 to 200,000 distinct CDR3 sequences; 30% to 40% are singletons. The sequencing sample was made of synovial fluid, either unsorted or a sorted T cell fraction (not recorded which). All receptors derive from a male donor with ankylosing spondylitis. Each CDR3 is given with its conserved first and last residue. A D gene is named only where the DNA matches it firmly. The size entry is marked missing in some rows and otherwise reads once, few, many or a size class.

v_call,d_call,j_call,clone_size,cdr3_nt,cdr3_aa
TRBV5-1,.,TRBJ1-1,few,TGCGCCAGCAGCTATAACAGGGTCGGGAACACTGAAGCTTTCTTT,CASSYNRVGNTEAFF
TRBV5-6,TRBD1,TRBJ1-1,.,TGTGCCAGCAGCTACGGACAGGCGAACACTGAAGCTTTCTTT,CASSYGQANTEAFF
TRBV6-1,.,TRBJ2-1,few,TGTGCCAGCAGTGAAGGAAAGGGAAGGGATGAGCAGTTCTTC,CASSEGKGRDEQFF
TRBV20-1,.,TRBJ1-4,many,TGCAGTGCGGGAAGAGGGGGACAAAATGAAAAACTGTTTTTT,CSAGRGGQNEKLFF
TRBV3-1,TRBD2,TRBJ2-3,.,TGTGCCAGCAGCCAAGAACTAGCGGGGGCCAAGGGAGATACGCAGTATTTT,CASSQELAGAKGDTQYF
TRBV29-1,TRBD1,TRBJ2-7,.,TGCAGCGTTGAGGTACGGACAGGGGCTTCCTACGAGCAGTACTTC,CSVEVRTGASYEQYF
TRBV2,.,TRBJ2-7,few,TGTGCCAGCAGTGATGGGACAAGACGTCAGTACTTC,CASSDGTRRQYF
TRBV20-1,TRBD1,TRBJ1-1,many,TGCAGTGCCCATAAGACAGGGGGTCCCACTGAAGCTTTCTTT,CSAHKTGGPTEAFF
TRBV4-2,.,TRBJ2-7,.,TGTGCCAGCAGCCAGAGGATACAGAGGACCTACGAGCAGTACTTC,CASSQRIQRTYEQYF
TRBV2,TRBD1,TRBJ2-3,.,TGTGCCAGCAGCGGGACAGACCGACGCACAGATACGCAGTATTTT,CASSGTDRRTDTQYF
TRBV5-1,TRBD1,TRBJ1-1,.,TGCGCCAGCAGCTTGGACAGGGGGTTTTTAGGCAGTGAAGCTTTCTTT,CASSLDRGFLGSEAFF
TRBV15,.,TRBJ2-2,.,TGTGCCACCAGCAGAGCTCAGGGTTTGAACACCGGGGAGCTGTTTTTT,CATSRAQGLNTGELFF
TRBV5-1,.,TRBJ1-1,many,TGCGCCAGCAGCCCGACGGACAGATTGAACACTGAAGCTTTCTTT,CASSPTDRLNTEAFF
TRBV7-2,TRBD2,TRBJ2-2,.,TGTGCCAGCAGCATCAGACTAGCGGGAATAGGGGAGCTGTTTTTT,CASSIRLAGIGELFF
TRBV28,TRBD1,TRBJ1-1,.,TGTGCCAGCAGTTCTGAGGGACAGGTGAAGGGAGCTTTCTTT,CASSSEGQVKGAFF
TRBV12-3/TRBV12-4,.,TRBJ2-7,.,TGTGCCAGCAGTTTGGGGGGGGCTGCGGTCGAGCAGTACTTC,CASSLGGAAVEQYF
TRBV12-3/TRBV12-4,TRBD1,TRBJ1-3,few,TGTGCCAGCAGTAGGGACAGTAGCTCTGGAAACACCATATATTTT,CASSRDSSSGNTIYF
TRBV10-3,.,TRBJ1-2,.,TGTGCCATCAGTGAGAATGTAGGGGGTCACTATGGCTACACCTTC,CAISENVGGHYGYTF
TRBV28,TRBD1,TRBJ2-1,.,TGTGCCAGCGACAGGGGGAGTGAGCAGTTCTTC,CASDRGSEQFF
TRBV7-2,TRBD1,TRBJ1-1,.,TGTGCCAGCAGCCCCCGGACAGGGGCTAGCACTGAAGCTTTCTTT,CASSPRTGASTEAFF
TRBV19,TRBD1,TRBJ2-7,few,TGTGCCAGTAGTCCGGACAGGGGTTCCTCCTACGAGCAGTACTTC,CASSPDRGSSYEQYF
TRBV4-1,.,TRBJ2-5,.,TGCGCCAGCAGCCAAGCCGAGACCCAGTACTTC,CASSQAETQYF
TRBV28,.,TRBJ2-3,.,TGTGCCAGCAGTCCCTACCAGGGCGTCACAGATACGCAGTATTTT,CASSPYQGVTDTQYF
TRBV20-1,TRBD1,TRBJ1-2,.,TGCAGTGCCAGGACAGGGATGGGGTATGGCTACACCTTC,CSARTGMGYGYTF
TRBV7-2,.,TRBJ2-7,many,TGTGCCAGCAGTGAGCAGGGCTTAATCTCCTACGAGCAGTACTTC,CASSEQGLISYEQYF
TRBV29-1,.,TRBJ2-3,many,TGCAGCGGTGACAGGATGGGCACAGATACGCAGTATTTT,CSGDRMGTDTQYF
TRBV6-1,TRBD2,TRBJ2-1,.,TGTGCCAGCAGAGCCGCGCTAGCGGACAATGAGCAGTTCTTC,CASRAALADNEQFF
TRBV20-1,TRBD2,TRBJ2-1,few,TGCAGTGCCAAGGGACTAGCGGGGGGGCCTTACAATGAGCAGTTCTTC,CSAKGLAGGPYNEQFF
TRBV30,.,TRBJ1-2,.,TGTGCCTGGAGCGAGCAGGTTAACTATGGCTACACCTTC,CAWSEQVNYGYTF
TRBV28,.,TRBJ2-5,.,TGTGCCAGCAGTTTTACCCGCCCGCCCAGGGGATTTCACCAAGAGACCCAGTACTTC,CASSFTRPPRGFHQETQYF
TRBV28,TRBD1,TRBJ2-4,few,TGTGCCAGCAGTTCTCAGGACAGGGTTTCGGACATTCAGTACTTC,CASSSQDRVSDIQYF
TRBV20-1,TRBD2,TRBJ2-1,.,TGCAGTGCGACACCGGGACTAGCGACCAATGAGCAGTTCTTC,CSATPGLATNEQFF
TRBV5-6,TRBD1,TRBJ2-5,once,TGTGCCAGCAGCCCCGGACAGGGGTTAAAAGAGACCCAGTACTTC,CASSPGQGLKETQYF
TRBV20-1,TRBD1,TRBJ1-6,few,TGCAGTGCTAGAGCGGGGACAGGGGATTCACCCCTCCACTTT,CSARAGTGDSPLHF
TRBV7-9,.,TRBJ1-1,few,TGTGCCAGCAGCCCGCCGGGGGGCCGGGGGGACACTGAAGCTTTCTTT,CASSPPGGRGDTEAFF
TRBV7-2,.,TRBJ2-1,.,TGTGCCAGCAGCTCGGACAGACAGAATGAGCAGTTCTTC,CASSSDRQNEQFF
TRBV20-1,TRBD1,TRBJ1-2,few,TGCAGTGCTAAGGGGGACAGAAACTATGGCTACACCTTC,CSAKGDRNYGYTF
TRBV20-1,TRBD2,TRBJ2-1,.,TGCAGTGCCCCCCTAGCGGAGCCCTACAATGAGCAGTTCTTC,CSAPLAEPYNEQFF
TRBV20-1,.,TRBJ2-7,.,TGCAGTGCTAGAGTTCCAGGGGTGAACGAGCAGTACTTC,CSARVPGVNEQYF
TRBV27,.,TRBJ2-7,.,TGTGCCAGCAGGCTTGCAGGGAAGTACGAGCAGTACTTC,CASRLAGKYEQYF